The sample holds many counts of the clone carrying this T cell receptor beta chain. This sample is drawn from a study of spatial heterogeneity in lung cancer. TCRdb reprocessed the 5' RACE reads via MiXCR and lists one record per CDR3 protein. This sample carries about 39,000 distinct CDR3 sequences, 3% to 3.5% of them seen once, and the ten largest clones take 30% to 45%. V dropped 4 bases and J dropped 9 bases, with 9 bases sitting between them. The length of the CDR3 is 11 residues. Per the germline V gene, CDR1 is LGHDT and CDR2 is YNNKEL (reference sequence). Regarding time point: sample taken at primary tumor resection.

This chain connects TRBV3-1 to TRBJ1-2, with unresolved D. The material sequenced was normal lung tissue next to the tumor, taken at surgery. The receptor was isolated from a male donor with early-stage non-small cell lung cancer. The DNA of the CDR3 is TGTGCCAGCAGCCTCCGTTTAAGCTACACCTTC. Its protein product is CASSLRLSYTF.